These 20 T cell receptor beta chains share one sample of origin, sequenced in a study of cytomegalovirus exposure and HLA in healthy donors. With 60 Vbeta and 13 Jbeta primers, the PCR was carried out. Using immunoSEQ multiplex PCR, the repertoire was profiled, and TCRdb retains in-frame clones only, with some absent. The profile shows fewer than 200,000 clones, over 65% of them singletons. Sequencing was carried out using PBMCs. These receptors were taken from a man aged 35-49 years in good health and CMV-seropositive.

This rearrangement joins TRBV7-9 to TRBJ2-4; D is possibly TRBD2 (7 bases). V was clipped by 0 bases and J by 2 bases, with 14 bases between them. The CDR3 sequence is 17 residues long. CDR1 is SEHNR, CDR2 FQNEAQ, per germline (reference sequence). This chain's CDR3 is CASSLAYGGRSKNIQYF. Written as DNA, the CDR3 is TGTGCCAGCAGCTTAGCGTACGGGGGGCGATCCAAAAACATTCAGTACTTC.

The V gene is TRBV9, the J gene TRBJ2-3, with 8 bases fitting TRBD2. After removal of 6 bases from V and 2 bases from J, the junction contained 8 bases not matched to a gene. Germline V gives CDR1 SGDLS, CDR2 YYNGEE. The CDR3 has 15 residues. The CDR3 bases are TGTGCCAGCACTCTCGGAGCGGGAGCCACAGATACGCAGTATTTT. Amino acid sequence: CASTLGAGATDTQYF. Together with reference TRBV9 and TRBJ2-3, the CDR3 gives the full variable domain: DSGVTQTPKHLITATGQRVTLRCSPRSGDLSVYWYQQSLDQGLQFLIQYYNGEERAKGNILERFSAQQFPDLHSELNLSSLELGDSALYFCASTLGAGATDTQYFGPGTRLTVL.

V gene TRBV5-6 combines with J gene TRBJ2-3, with 7 bases aligning to TRBD2. V trimming: 0 bases; J trimming: 0 bases; junction bases outside the gene matches: 4. This CDR3 is 16 amino acids long. CDR1 and CDR2 (germline): SGHDT, YYEEEE. CDR3 residues: CASSLVGRGSTDTQYF. CDR3 sequence (DNA): TGTGCCAGCAGCTTGGTGGGGCGGGGGAGCACAGATACGCAGTATTTT.

This clone has just a few counts. The junction and the germline gene differ at one end; a read error may be behind it. The chain has TRBV7-9 and TRBJ2-2; 10 bases line up with TRBD1. This CDR3 has 17 amino acids. Germline CDR1 reads SEHNR; CDR2 reads FQNEAQ (reference sequence). In DNA form, the CDR3 reads TGTTCCAGCAGCTTATGGTTCGGGACAGGGGCGATCGGGGAGCTGTTTTTT. Its protein is CSSSLWFGTGAIGELFF.

The V gene is TRBV7-3, the J gene TRBJ2-1; 11 bases are shared with TRBD2. CDR3 size: 18 residues. CDR1 and CDR2 (germline): SGHTA, FQGTGA. The trim removed 0 bases at V and 7 bases at J, leaving 11 bases unmatched. The CDR3 sequence is CASSLTGGLAVTRNEQFF. For the CDR3, the DNA is TGTGCCAGCAGCTTAACGGGGGGACTAGCGGTAACCCGGAATGAGCAGTTCTTC.

The chain couples TRBV6-4 to TRBJ2-1, with D perhaps matching TRBD1 (6 bases). CDR1 and CDR2 from the germline V gene are MRHNA and SNTAGT. V was pared by 6 bases and J by 4 bases, with 19 bases between. The CDR3 has 16 residues. The CDR3: CASSWMGAKLYNEQFF. The CDR3 DNA reads TGTGCCAGCAGCTGGATGGGGGCCAAACTATACAATGAGCAGTTCTTC.

V is TRBV19 and J is TRBJ2-2; the match to TRBD2 covers 8 bases. Germline V gene lookup returns CDR1 LNHDA and CDR2 SQIVND (reference sequence). The trim removed 6 bases at V and 5 bases at J, leaving 5 bases unmatched. CDR3 length equals 14 residues. DNA for the CDR3: TGTGCCAGTAGGATCGCGGGGGGTACCGGGGAGCTGTTTTTT. As protein: CASRIAGGTGELFF.

This clone is a singleton in its sample. J is TRBJ2-1 and V is TRBV18; D might be TRBD2 (6 bases). The CDR3 runs 14 residues. V shed 5 bases and J shed 3 bases, with 11 bases lying between them. Per the germline V gene, CDR1 is KGHSH and CDR2 is LQKENI. The CDR3, as DNA: TGTGCCAGCTCAGAGAAGGACTACTACAATGAGCAGTTCTTC. Translated, it gives CASSEKDYYNEQFF.

This chain's CDR3 is CASSRGFGELFF. CDR3 bases: TGTGCCAGCAGTCGAGGGTTCGGGGAGCTGTTTTTT. This rearrangement joins TRBV6-5 to TRBJ2-2, with a tentative D call TRBD2 (5 bases). The CDR3 is 12 amino acids. Germline V lookup: CDR1 MNHEY, CDR2 SVGAGI. V lost 5 bases and J 7 bases, leaving 8 bases between the germline ends.

The rearrangement joins TRBV11-2 to TRBJ1-1, with D maybe TRBD1 (5 bases). Per germline, CDR1 SGHAT and CDR2 FQNNGV. CDR3 size: 14 residues. Trimming pared 6 bases from V and 3 bases from J, leaving 14 bases between. This CDR3 reads CASRQAVTDTEAFF. The CDR3 bases are TGTGCCAGCAGACAGGCCGTTACGGACACTGAAGCTTTCTTT. The variable domain in full, with the rest retrieved from reference TRBV11-2 and TRBJ1-1, is EAGVAQSPRYKIIEKRQSVAFWCNPISGHATLYWYQQILGQGPKLLIQFQNNGVVDDSQLPKDRFSAERLKGVDSTLKIQPAKLEDSAVYLCASRQAVTDTEAFFGQGTRLTVV.

CDR3 loop: CASSLLWGDQEKLFF. As DNA, the CDR3 is TGCGCCAGCAGCCTCCTTTGGGGAGACCAAGAAAAACTGTTTTTT. The rearrangement joins TRBV4-1 to TRBJ1-4; D uncertain. The CDR3 runs 15 residues. The germline V gene encodes CDR1 MGHRA and CDR2 YSYEKL. Trimming shortened V by 4 bases and J by 8 bases, and 17 bases separated the two germline ends.

This clone was seen a handful of times. The chain recombines TRBV19 with TRBJ1-5; 7 bases align to TRBD1. The CDR3 runs to 12 residues. J gave up 8 bases and V 5 bases, and 3 bases lay outside the gene matches. Germline CDR1 LNHDA, CDR2 SQIVND (reference sequence). DNA for the CDR3: TGTGCCAGTAGTCCCGGACAGGAGCCCCAGCATTTT. Protein: CASSPGQEPQHF.

The chain recombines TRBV19 with TRBJ2-6; 7 nucleotides line up with TRBD1. Germline values: CDR1 LNHDA, CDR2 SQIVND (reference sequence). This CDR3 is 15 amino acids long. V was pared by 3 bases and J by 7 bases, with 6 bases of the junction left unmatched. The chain's CDR3 is CASSMTGLGANVLTF. In DNA form, the CDR3 reads TGTGCCAGTAGTATGACAGGGTTGGGAGCCAACGTCCTGACTTTC.

In this sample, this clone turned up a few times. The chain employs TRBV5-5 and TRBJ1-2; 8 bases line up with TRBD1. Trimming cost V 4 bases and J 9 bases; bases outside gene matches: 5. This CDR3 has 12 amino acids. CDR1 SGHKS and CDR2 YYEKEE come from the germline V gene (reference sequence). CDR3 residues: CASSGGQGSYTF. CDR3 nucleotides: TGTGCCAGCAGCGGAGGACAGGGAAGCTACACCTTC.

J is TRBJ2-5 and V is TRBV27, with D possibly being TRBD2 (6 bases). CDR1 and CDR2 (germline): MNHEY, SMNVEV (reference sequence). The CDR3 contains 15 residues. With 6 bases removed from V and 5 bases from J, the gap between germline ends came to 19 bases. The CDR3 DNA reads TGTGCCAGCAGCCCGGGACTCCTGTCGTTGGAGACCCAGTACTTC. Amino acids: CASSPGLLSLETQYF.

The genes are TRBV14 and TRBJ2-1; D is unclear. CDR1 and CDR2 (germline): SGHDN, FVKESK. V gave up 4 bases and J gave up 4 bases, with 5 bases separating them. The CDR3 spans 12 residues. This CDR3 is CASSRHYNEQFF. DNA for the CDR3: TGTGCCAGCAGCCGGCATTACAATGAGCAGTTCTTC.

V and J are TRBV4-1 and TRBJ1-2, with TRBD1 matching 8 bases. The CDR3 runs 19 residues. Per the germline V gene, CDR1 is MGHRA and CDR2 is YSYEKL. Trimming removed 3 bases from V and 6 bases from J; junction bases left unmatched: 21. The CDR3 DNA is TGCGCCAGCAGCCATGATTCCCCTCGGACAGGGATGAATAGGGATGGCTACACCTTC. It encodes CASSHDSPRTGMNRDGYTF.

The J gene is TRBJ2-5, the V gene TRBV28, with D maybe TRBD1 (5 bases). The J call could be wrong; TRBJ2-7 is a better fit for the DNA end. This CDR3 has 15 residues. The germline V gene has CDR1 MDHEN and CDR2 SYDVKM. The CDR3 DNA follows: TGTGCCAGCAGTTTATTAGCTGGGGCGGCCTACGAGCAGTACTTC. It translates to CASSLLAGAAYEQYF.

The chain carries TRBV5-1 and TRBJ2-7; possibly TRBD2 for D (5 bases). Per the germline V gene, CDR1 is SGHRS and CDR2 is YFSETQ. CDR3 length equals 14 residues. Trimming shortened V by 0 bases and J by 1 base, and 8 bases separated the two germline ends. This CDR3 reads CASSLVPGSYEQYF. The CDR3 DNA follows: TGCGCCAGCAGCTTGGTTCCGGGGTCCTACGAGCAGTACTTC.

The V gene is TRBV5-4, the J gene TRBJ2-2; TRBD1 agrees at 9 bases. This CDR3 is built from 15 residues. CDR1 is SGHNT, CDR2 YYREEE, per germline (reference sequence). V shed 4 bases and J 9 bases; nucleotides not matched to a gene: 10. The CDR3 DNA follows: TGTGCCAGCAGCAACGGGACAGGGAGTAGGAGGGAGCTGTTTTTT. Translated, it gives CASSNGTGSRRELFF.